These 24 T cell receptor beta chains were sequenced from one sample in a study of metastatic and nonmetastatic thyroid tumors. Not a single patient had been given any form of treatment at any point before undergoing thyroid surgery. TCRdb re-called the PCR reads via MiXCR. The sample lists around 44,000 clones; 25% to 30% were seen once. Sequenced input: blood. These receptors originate from a male donor with papillary thyroid cancer or a benign thyroid nodule (not recorded which). Some clones in this sample may be carry-over from other donors' samples.

In this sample, this clone turned up many times. The chain couples TRBV5-1 to TRBJ1-1; 8 nucleotides align to TRBD1. Trimming at V came to 0 bases and at J to 5 bases, leaving 9 bases not matched to a gene. The V gene's germline CDR1 is SGHRS and CDR2 YFSETQ. The length of the CDR3 is 16 residues. The chain's CDR3 is CASSLVVQGVRTEAFF. DNA for the CDR3: TGCGCCAGCAGCTTGGTGGTACAGGGGGTGAGGACTGAAGCTTTCTTT.

This clone has at least ten counts. The rearrangement joins TRBV27 to TRBJ2-7; 8 positions match TRBD2. Per the germline V gene, CDR1 is MNHEY and CDR2 is SMNVEV (reference sequence). Unmatched junction bases numbered 11, after V lost 2 bases and J lost 5 bases. The CDR3 is made up of 16 amino acids. The CDR3 is CASSLIAGRPLDEQYF. The CDR3 nucleotides read TGTGCCAGCAGTTTAATAGCGGGGAGACCGTTAGACGAGCAGTACTTC.

This clone was seen repeatedly, ten times or more. This chain links TRBV4-1 with TRBJ2-1; 9 positions agree with TRBD2. The germline gives CDR1 MGHRA, CDR2 YSYEKL. Germline trimming cut 4 bases from V and 9 bases from J; bases unmatched to any gene: 10. CDR3 size: 15 residues. The chain's CDR3 is CASSPIGLAGPEQFF. The CDR3 nucleotides read TGCGCCAGCAGCCCCATTGGGCTAGCGGGGCCTGAGCAGTTCTTC.

As to this clone: At one end, the junction sequence differs from germline, possibly due to a read error. CDR3 in amino acids: CASIYSSSANQPQHF. CDR3 nucleotide sequence: TGTGCCAGCATTTACTCGTCCTCGGCCAATCAGCCCCAGCATTTT. The V gene is TRBV6-6, the J gene TRBJ1-5; no definite D call. Germline assignment: CDR1 MNHNY and CDR2 SVGAGI (reference sequence). The CDR3 has 15 amino acids.

This clone was recorded a few times. V and J are TRBV19 and TRBJ2-7, with D unclear. From germline, CDR1 is LNHDA and CDR2 SQIVND (reference sequence). This CDR3 region has 13 residues. V dropped 3 bases and J dropped 6 bases, with 12 bases sitting between them. CDR3 in amino acids: CASSIGLGSEQYF. The DNA of the CDR3 is TGTGCCAGTAGTATCGGCCTGGGTTCCGAGCAGTACTTC.

This clone has ten or more counts. The rearrangement links TRBV2 to TRBJ2-5, with 9 bases lining up with TRBD2. Unmatched junction bases numbered 6, after V lost 5 bases and J lost 5 bases. CDR1 is SNHLY, CDR2 FYNNEI, per germline. This CDR3 contains 14 residues. CDR3 residues: CASSNIAGVETQYF. CDR3 nucleotide sequence: TGTGCCAGCAGTAACATAGCGGGAGTCGAGACCCAGTACTTC.

The chain carries TRBV19 and TRBJ2-1, with D maybe TRBD1 (6 bases). The CDR3 is made up of 15 amino acids. The germline V and J ends were trimmed by 5 bases and 5 bases, with 16 bases remaining between them. CDR1 and CDR2 from the germline V gene are LNHDA and SQIVND (reference sequence). CDR3 nucleotides: TGTGCCAGTAGTGAGTGGCAGGGGTCCCACAATGAGCAGTTCTTC. This codes for CASSEWQGSHNEQFF. Filled out from reference TRBV19 and TRBJ2-1, the complete variable domain reads DGGITQSPKYLFRKEGQNVTLSCEQNLNHDAMYWYRQDPGQGLRLIYYSQIVNDFQKGDIAEGYSVSREKKESFPLTVTSAQKNPTAFYLCASSEWQGSHNEQFFGPGTRLTVL.

The V and J genes are TRBV11-2 and TRBJ2-1; 9 nucleotides line up with TRBD2. Per germline, CDR1 SGHAT and CDR2 FQNNGV. The CDR3 runs to 15 residues. The ends lost 1 base at V and 7 bases at J; junction bases unmatched: 5. The CDR3 loop is CASSLVAGVVNEQFF. The CDR3 region has the DNA TGTGCCAGCAGCTTAGTAGCGGGGGTGGTGAATGAGCAGTTCTTC.

This clone was observed many times. The V call is TRBV12-3 or TRBV12-4, the J call TRBJ2-2; D is possibly TRBD2 (6 bases). Between the trimmed V and J ends, which lost 3 bases and 0 bases, there was a span of 8 bases. This CDR3 contains 15 residues. CDR3 sequence reads: CASSFWTTNTGELFF. The CDR3 coding sequence is TGTGCCAGCAGTTTTTGGACTACGAACACCGGGGAGCTGTTTTTT.

This clone was recorded many times. This chain joins TRBV7-3 and TRBJ1-6, with a weak D call TRBD1 (5 bases). Trimming stripped 5 bases from V and 6 bases from J, with 11 bases between. This CDR3 has 14 residues. The germline V gene has CDR1 SGHTA and CDR2 FQGTGA. The chain's CDR3 is CASSPGTVNSPLHF. In DNA form, the CDR3 reads TGTGCCAGCAGCCCCGGGACCGTTAATTCACCCCTCCACTTT.

At least ten counts were recorded for this clone. This chain uses TRBV5-1 with TRBJ2-3; 8 nucleotides match TRBD1. Trimming took 10 bases from V and 4 from J; bases not matched to a gene: 8. Germline lookup yields CDR1 SGHRS and CDR2 YFSETQ. CDR3 size: 13 residues. The CDR3 DNA is TGCGCCGTTGGACAGGGAGGTTCAGATACGCAGTATTTT. Protein: CAVGQGGSDTQYF.

The chain links TRBV4-1 to TRBJ2-1; 12 bases fit TRBD1. Unmatched junction bases numbered 6, after V lost 1 base and J lost 8 bases. Germline assignment: CDR1 MGHRA and CDR2 YSYEKL. This CDR3 is 16 amino acids long. DNA for the CDR3: TGCGCCAGCAGCCAAGGGGACAGGGGGCTATGGGATGAGCAGTTCTTC. Translated, it gives CASSQGDRGLWDEQFF.

This clone was seen at least ten times. The genes are TRBV12-3 or TRBV12-4 and TRBJ1-1; TRBD1 matches 9 bases. The CDR3 runs 11 residues. The V segment lost 7 bases and the J segment 12 bases; nucleotides outside the gene matches: 6. CDR3 sequence (DNA): TGTGCCAGCATCATACAGGGGGCATCTTTCTTT. It is translated as CASIIQGASFF.

This clone appeared many times. This sequence joins TRBV7-9 and TRBJ2-7; tentatively, D is TRBD2 (5 bases). The CDR3 consists of 14 residues. V gave up 3 bases and J gave up 4 bases, with 13 bases separating them. The germline V gene encodes CDR1 SEHNR and CDR2 FQNEAQ (reference sequence). CDR3 region: CASSFEGTGYEQYF. The CDR3 DNA follows: TGTGCCAGCAGCTTTGAAGGAACGGGATACGAGCAGTACTTC.

CDR3 amino acids: CASSSYPETTYEQYF. The CDR3 DNA follows: TGTGCCAGCAGCTCGTACCCCGAGACAACCTACGAGCAGTACTTC. The rearrangement joins TRBV7-9 to TRBJ2-7; the D is unclear. Germline V gene sequence: CDR1 SEHNR, CDR2 FQNEAQ (reference sequence). This CDR3 has 15 amino acids. V was cut by 4 bases and J by 2 bases, with 15 bases left in between.

Points on this clone: This likely comes from a read error, as the CDR3 has no conserved phenylalanine or tryptophan at its end. It is unclear where the CDR3 begins or ends on the DNA, so no DNA is shown, and the CDR3 is as TCRdb lists it. V usage is TRBV6-2 or TRBV6-3 and J usage is TRBJ2-7; the table's TRBD2 call for D was not verified on the DNA. Germline CDR1 and CDR2: MNHEY and SVGEGT. The CDR3 contains 13 residues when both ends are counted. The CDR3 spells CASRDPGSYEKYI.

The chain employs TRBV7-8 and TRBJ2-1, with 10 nucleotides matching TRBD2. Germline V gives CDR1 SGHVS, CDR2 FQNEAQ. The CDR3 contains 20 residues. V lost 2 bases, J lost 4 bases, and 17 bases stayed unmatched. CDR3 residues: CASSLIPPGLAGVSYNEQFF. CDR3 bases: TGTGCCAGCAGCTTAATCCCACCGGGCCTAGCGGGAGTTTCGTACAATGAGCAGTTCTTC.

This clone was picked up a small number of times. A junction boundary mismatches the germline segment, possibly from a read error. The chain uses TRBV6-4 and TRBJ2-2, with 8 bases aligning to TRBD1. The germline gives CDR1 MRHNA, CDR2 SNTAGT. This CDR3 comprises 15 residues. In DNA, the CDR3 is TGTGCCAGCAGCAGGGGGCAGGATGAATCCGGGCAGCTGTTTTTT. It codes for CASSRGQDESGQLFF.

Ten or more counts support this clone. The chain joins TRBV9 to TRBJ2-2, with 9 bases that match TRBD1. V was clipped by 3 bases and J by 4 bases; unmatched bases: 7. Germline assignment: CDR1 SGDLS and CDR2 YYNGEE. The length of the CDR3 is 16 residues. As DNA, the CDR3 is TGTGCCAGCAGCGACCCCGGGACAGGGACCACCGGGGAGCTGTTTTTT. It specifies CASSDPGTGTTGELFF.

The J gene is TRBJ2-3, the V gene TRBV5-1; TRBD2 matches 9 bases. CDR3 length: 13 amino acids. After removal of 5 bases from V and 5 bases from J, the junction contained 3 bases not matched to a gene. From germline, CDR1 is SGHRS and CDR2 YFSETQ. The CDR3 DNA is TGCGCCAGCAGATTAGCGGGAGTAGATACGCAGTATTTT. Amino acids: CASRLAGVDTQYF.

A single count supports this clone. The V and J genes are TRBV10-3 and TRBJ1-1; unclear D gene. The CDR3 covers 17 residues. With 10 bases removed from V and 2 bases from J, the gap between germline ends came to 26 bases. The germline V gene encodes CDR1 ENHRY and CDR2 SYGVKD. The CDR3 coding sequence is TGTGCCACCTGTCTTGAGGGCACGGAGCACCATAACACTGAAGCTTTCTTT. Residues: CATCLEGTEHHNTEAFF.

Comment on this clone: A junction boundary mismatches the germline segment, possibly from a read error. The sample contains more than one DNA sequence encoding this CDR3. J is TRBJ1-4 and V is TRBV5-1; 8 bases map to TRBD1. The CDR3 totals 14 residues. From germline, CDR1 is SGHRS and CDR2 YFSETQ. The CDR3 is CASSLAQGVEKLFF. The CDR3 DNA is TGCGCCAGCAGCTTGGCACAGGGGGTCGAAAAACTTTTTTTC.

With regard to this clone: Relative to the germline gene, one junction end is altered; a read error may explain this. The chain has TRBV27 and TRBJ2-7, with unresolved D. The length of the CDR3 is 16 residues. CDR1 is MNHEY and CDR2 is SMNVEV in the germline V gene (reference sequence). This chain's CDR3 is CASSFYIDSIFDEQDF. The CDR3 DNA follows: TGTGCCAGCAGTTTCTACATTGACTCAATTTTTGACGAGCAGGACTTC.

The table lists this clone with many counts. The V call is TRBV6-1, the J call TRBJ2-7, with TRBD2 matching 8 bases. Trimming removed 8 bases from V and 4 bases from J; junction bases left unmatched: 16. This CDR3 is built from 16 residues. CDR1 and CDR2 (germline): MNHNS, SASEGT. CDR3 in DNA: TGTGCCAGCCCGGCAGGAGTAGCGGGGCAAGATTACGAGCAGTACTTC. Its translation: CASPAGVAGQDYEQYF.